Listed below are T cell receptor beta chains from one sample, sequenced in a study of blood T cell repertoires in COVID-19. The table came from immunoSEQ multiplex PCR; TCRdb's copy has only in-frame clones and leaves some out. The profile shows a few hundred thousand clones, roughly 82% of them singletons. The sequencing input was peripheral blood. The receptors here all came from a woman between 40 and 50 years old who had recovered from COVID-19. The CDR3 runs from the conserved cysteine through the conserved F or W. Fields, in order: J gene, V gene, clone size, CDR3 protein. Clone size is stated in some rows and not others, as once, few, many or a class when expanded.

J gene: TRBJ1-6; V gene: TRBV7-8; clone size: few; CDR3 protein: CASSLVTGLLDNSPLHF
J gene: TRBJ2-7; V gene: TRBV6-2/TRBV6-3; clone size: .; CDR3 protein: CASSYLLGGEQYF
J gene: TRBJ2-7; V gene: TRBV5-6; clone size: .; CDR3 protein: CASSWGTGKSYEQYF
J gene: TRBJ1-2; V gene: TRBV7-2; clone size: .; CDR3 protein: CASSSKGQGWYGYTF
J gene: TRBJ2-7; V gene: TRBV7-8; clone size: once; CDR3 protein: CASSPPRTDLYEQYF
J gene: TRBJ2-1; V gene: TRBV7-2; clone size: .; CDR3 protein: CASSLAGANNEQFF
J gene: TRBJ1-6; V gene: TRBV12-5; clone size: .; CDR3 protein: CASGLGQGNSPLHF
J gene: TRBJ2-3; V gene: TRBV9; clone size: once; CDR3 protein: CASSVVSSGGVDTQYF
J gene: TRBJ1-5; V gene: TRBV5-1; clone size: .; CDR3 protein: CASSLGEAGNQPQHF
J gene: TRBJ1-2; V gene: TRBV19; clone size: many; CDR3 protein: CASRADRVHGYTF
J gene: TRBJ2-5; V gene: TRBV6-2/TRBV6-3; clone size: .; CDR3 protein: CASTPGTETAETQYF
J gene: TRBJ1-1; V gene: TRBV19; clone size: .; CDR3 protein: CATAGQGEKAFF
J gene: TRBJ2-3; V gene: TRBV3-1/TRBV3-2; clone size: .; CDR3 protein: CASSQYTGDTQYF
J gene: TRBJ1-5; V gene: TRBV15; clone size: few; CDR3 protein: CATSRGSRGSQPQHF
J gene: TRBJ2-7; V gene: TRBV5-1; clone size: .; CDR3 protein: CASSFAPTGGAYEQYF
J gene: TRBJ1-1; V gene: TRBV6-5; clone size: .; CDR3 protein: CASSLAGLATEAFF
J gene: TRBJ1-5; V gene: TRBV6-6; clone size: .; CDR3 protein: CASSPTGGYQPQHF
J gene: TRBJ1-4; V gene: TRBV4-3; clone size: .; CDR3 protein: CASSQDHDTFATNEKLFF
J gene: TRBJ2-3; V gene: TRBV5-4; clone size: .; CDR3 protein: CASSFETGGTDTQYF
J gene: TRBJ2-2; V gene: TRBV7-9; clone size: .; CDR3 protein: CASSLYRGPFAGELFF
J gene: TRBJ1-2; V gene: TRBV6-5; clone size: .; CDR3 protein: CASSYGSQGNYGYTF
J gene: TRBJ2-3; V gene: TRBV7-2; clone size: .; CDR3 protein: CASSFRLAGSTDTQYF
J gene: TRBJ2-1; V gene: TRBV28; clone size: .; CDR3 protein: CASKTGVAYNEQFF
J gene: TRBJ1-1; V gene: TRBV5-1; clone size: .; CDR3 protein: CASSLVVSGGGTEAFF
J gene: TRBJ2-5; V gene: TRBV6-5; clone size: .; CDR3 protein: CASWGTSGDQETQYF
J gene: TRBJ2-5; V gene: TRBV12-3/TRBV12-4; clone size: .; CDR3 protein: CASSLGGMETQYF
J gene: TRBJ2-5; V gene: TRBV19; clone size: .; CDR3 protein: CASSPSGKQETQYF
J gene: TRBJ2-2; V gene: TRBV19; clone size: .; CDR3 protein: CASSMRDRGPGELFF
J gene: TRBJ2-2; V gene: TRBV6-1; clone size: .; CDR3 protein: CASSALRSLNTGELFF
J gene: TRBJ1-1; V gene: TRBV28; clone size: .; CDR3 protein: CASIGGNTEAFF
J gene: TRBJ2-1; V gene: TRBV2; clone size: once; CDR3 protein: CASSTGQGNNEQFF
J gene: TRBJ1-2; V gene: TRBV5-1; clone size: .; CDR3 protein: CASSLFSGGSNYGYTF
J gene: TRBJ2-5; V gene: TRBV25-1; clone size: .; CDR3 protein: CATSSPSGQETQYF
J gene: TRBJ2-1; V gene: TRBV28; clone size: .; CDR3 protein: CASSLQSPGLAAVVDEQFF
J gene: TRBJ1-2; V gene: TRBV5-1; clone size: .; CDR3 protein: CASSLAGTGWDYTF
J gene: TRBJ2-5; V gene: TRBV2; clone size: few; CDR3 protein: CASRQEETQYF
J gene: TRBJ2-2; V gene: TRBV12-3/TRBV12-4; clone size: .; CDR3 protein: CASSFVPGELFF
J gene: TRBJ1-3; V gene: TRBV3-1/TRBV3-2; clone size: .; CDR3 protein: CASSQAPRGSSGNTIYF
J gene: TRBJ2-7; V gene: TRBV5-1; clone size: .; CDR3 protein: CASTESGTGSRYEQYF
J gene: TRBJ2-6; V gene: TRBV4-1; clone size: .; CDR3 protein: CASSHDRPGQRHSGANVLTF
J gene: TRBJ1-2; V gene: TRBV18; clone size: .; CDR3 protein: CASSPSGTVNYGYTF
J gene: TRBJ1-1; V gene: TRBV11-3; clone size: .; CDR3 protein: CASSLEGGLWIF
J gene: TRBJ1-4; V gene: TRBV7-9; clone size: .; CDR3 protein: CASSLAGPTNEKLFF
J gene: TRBJ2-5; V gene: TRBV30; clone size: .; CDR3 protein: CAWSNSLQETQYF
J gene: TRBJ1-4; V gene: TRBV5-6; clone size: .; CDR3 protein: CASSFSPVGGFEKLFF
J gene: TRBJ2-2; V gene: TRBV5-1; clone size: .; CDR3 protein: CASSSLQGPGELFF
J gene: TRBJ2-1; V gene: TRBV9; clone size: .; CDR3 protein: CASSVDQGVGYNEQFF
J gene: TRBJ1-1; V gene: TRBV6-5; clone size: .; CDR3 protein: CASSYSGQFEAFF
J gene: TRBJ2-1; V gene: TRBV7-2; clone size: .; CDR3 protein: CASSLMGGATNEQFF
J gene: TRBJ1-2; V gene: TRBV2; clone size: .; CDR3 protein: CASSVGGNHYGYTF
J gene: TRBJ1-4; V gene: TRBV5-1; clone size: once; CDR3 protein: CASSLGRPGGEEKLFF
J gene: TRBJ2-5; V gene: TRBV2; clone size: .; CDR3 protein: CASSASGQAQETQYF
J gene: TRBJ2-1; V gene: TRBV19; clone size: .; CDR3 protein: CASSISTGNGNEQFF
J gene: TRBJ1-2; V gene: TRBV18; clone size: .; CDR3 protein: CASSPQPTGEAGYTF
J gene: TRBJ2-3; V gene: TRBV3-1/TRBV3-2; clone size: .; CDR3 protein: CASSQDVGVSTDTQYF